This TCR beta chain was observed in a study of T cells in localized non-small cell lung cancer. A remark on this clone: As yet, its antigen is unknown.

Whole-study results and caveats: Heterogeneity within the tumor remains possible, as just one region underwent sequencing. Compared with tumor, uninvolved adjacent lung displayed greater T cell clonality, ranking highest overall.

Using immunoSEQ multiplex PCR, the repertoire was profiled, and TCRdb retains in-frame clones only, with some absent. Here the sample spans around 34,000 clones, 85% to 95% being singletons. The TCR comes from a female donor older than 55 with stage I lung adenocarcinoma. Material: peripheral blood, obtained before any cancer treatment.

The CDR3 DNA is TGTGCCAGCAGTACCACGTGGGGCGAGCAGTACTTC. It encodes CASSTTWGEQYF. The J gene is TRBJ2-7, the V gene TRBV6-5; D call uncertain. The CDR3 consists of 12 residues. V was trimmed by 5 bases and J by 6 bases, leaving 11 bases between them. The germline CDR1 and CDR2 sequences are MNHEY and SVGAGI.